This note documents a single T cell receptor beta chain sequence. Its antigen is unknown. This CDR3 has 15 residues. V lost 4 bases and J lost 2; bases outside the gene matches: 5. The germline V gene encodes CDR1 SGHTA and CDR2 FQGNSA. This record comes from a study of vaccination effects on CD4 cells after COVID-19. Upon completion of more than eight days in culture, CD4+ T cells were isolated. The person had PCR-confirmed SARS-CoV-2 infection between March and December 2020. Two-dose vaccination with either BNT162b2 or mRNA-1273 was given to the participants. Some clones are missing from TCRdb's copy, which holds only in-frame ones; the method was immunoSEQ multiplex PCR. The data hold 30,000 to 40,000 clones, with 75% observed a single time.

The sequencing here drew on CD4+ T cells from PBMCs cultured without peptide, taken after COVID-19 vaccination. V gene TRBV7-2 combines with J gene TRBJ2-5; TRBD2 matches 9 bases. This receptor was obtained from a human donor who had a prior SARS-CoV-2 infection. CDR3 nucleotide sequence: TGTGCCAGCAGCTCCGGACTAGCGCTTCAAGAGACCCAGTACTTC. Protein: CASSSGLALQETQYF.